This T cell receptor beta chain was captured by sequencing in a study of blood T cell repertoires in COVID-19. Study summary: T cells, B-cell-depleted T cells, or PBMCs supplied cDNA or gDNA.

Trimming removed 7 bases from V and 2 bases from J, with 12 bases in between. The CDR3 runs to 13 residues. Some clones are missing from TCRdb's copy, which holds only in-frame ones; the method was immunoSEQ multiplex PCR. The data show roughly 180,000 clones, roughly 80% seen once. This chain uses TRBV12-3 or TRBV12-4 with TRBJ2-7; no firm D call. Sequenced: peripheral blood. The source is a human donor in a cohort sampled during active COVID-19. CDR3 nucleotide sequence: TGTGCCAGCACCCTCGACACAACCTACGAGCAGTACTTC. It encodes CASTLDTTYEQYF.